The 10 T cell receptor beta chains listed next were all sequenced from one sample in a study of blood T cells in healthy people across ages. A second PCR of 7 to 11 cycles used a sample-barcoded 5' primer and a J-beta primer mix. TCRdb itself ran the 5' RACE reads through MiXCR, one entry per CDR3 protein. The sample lists approximately 820,000 distinct CDR3 sequences; 40% to 50% were seen once. What was sequenced was blood. Receptors were obtained from a man aged 60-69 years in good health.

This clonotype showed up just a few times. The chain couples TRBV7-9 to TRBJ2-7, with D unresolved. The CDR3 is 13 residues long. Looked up from germline, CDR1 is SEHNR and CDR2 is FQNEAQ (reference sequence). V lost 4 bases and J lost 4, with 11 bases in between. The CDR3: CASSSLLVYEQYF. The CDR3, as DNA: TGTGCCAGCAGCTCCCTACTCGTATACGAGCAGTACTTC.

This clonotype occurred a few times. The V call is TRBV29-1, the J call TRBJ1-1; 8 bases are shared with TRBD1. The CDR3 runs 12 residues. V gave up 4 bases and J gave up 5 bases; unmatched junction bases: 3. The germline CDR1 and CDR2 sequences are SQVTM and ANQGSEA. The CDR3 DNA sequence: TGCAGCGTTGGGACAGGGAGTACTGAAGCTTTCTTT. It codes for CSVGTGSTEAFF.

The J gene is TRBJ2-7, the V gene TRBV7-2; perhaps TRBD2 as D (5 bases). In germline, CDR1 is SGHTA, CDR2 FQGNSA. The V end lost 3 bases, the J end lost 7 bases, and 13 bases lay between the germline ends. This CDR3 is built from 13 residues. In DNA form, the CDR3 reads TGTGCCAGCAGCTTGGGAGCGTTAGGAGAGCAGTACTTC. Translation: CASSLGALGEQYF.

This clonotype has a handful of counts. The chain links TRBV7-2 to TRBJ2-3; D call uncertain. The V gene lost 5 bases and the J gene lost 4 bases, with 10 bases spanning the gap. Germline CDR1 is SGHTA and CDR2 is FQGNSA. This CDR3 region has 13 residues. The CDR3 bases are TGTGCCAGCAGCGTGGCGGTGGCAGATACGCAGTATTTT. Translation: CASSVAVADTQYF.

The chain joins TRBV12-3 or TRBV12-4 to TRBJ2-3; 11 positions agree with TRBD2. The CDR3 loop spans 17 amino acids. V was clipped by 5 bases and J by 3 bases; unmatched bases: 10. Here the CDR3 reads CASSLRLAGKGTDTQYF. CDR3 bases: TGTGCCAGCAGTCTCCGACTAGCGGGGAAGGGGACAGATACGCAGTATTTT.

This chain connects TRBV4-3 to TRBJ1-1; D possibly corresponds to TRBD1 (6 bases). Germline CDR1 and CDR2: LGHNA and YSLEER. V was shortened by 1 base and J by 10 bases, with 19 bases between the two germline ends. The CDR3 loop spans 15 amino acids. CDR3 protein: CASSQASGTGTRAFF. The CDR3 nucleotides are TGCGCCAGCAGCCAAGCTTCCGGGACTGGGACAAGAGCTTTCTTT.

Only a few counts were recorded for this clonotype. The V call is TRBV9, the J call TRBJ2-1; 9 bases match TRBD2. The germline V gene has CDR1 SGDLS and CDR2 YYNGEE. This CDR3 is built from 14 residues. J lost 9 bases, V lost 3 bases, and 7 bases had no gene match. Here the CDR3 reads CASSEPSGEGEQFF. The CDR3 coding sequence is TGTGCCAGCAGCGAACCTAGCGGGGAAGGTGAGCAGTTCTTC.

This clonotype was seen a handful of times. J is TRBJ2-7 and V is TRBV2, with 8 nucleotides matching TRBD1. After removal of 5 bases from V and 6 bases from J, the junction contained 6 bases not matched to a gene. Germline loops: CDR1 SNHLY, CDR2 FYNNEI. The CDR3 sequence is 13 residues long. The CDR3 protein is CASSSGGPGEQYF. The CDR3 DNA sequence: TGTGCCAGCAGTTCAGGGGGCCCCGGCGAGCAGTACTTC. Using reference TRBV2 and TRBJ2-7 for the parts outside the CDR3, the full variable domain is EPEVTQTPSHQVTQMGQEVILRCVPISNHLYFYWYRQILGQKVEFLVSFYNNEISEKSEIFDDQFSVERPDGSNFTLKIRSTKLEDSAMYFCASSSGGPGEQYFGPGTRLTVT.

V is TRBV4-3 and J is TRBJ2-3, with D possibly called TRBD1 or TRBD2 (5 bases each). The V end was cut by 2 bases, the J end by 4 bases, with 10 bases between. CDR3 length: 14 amino acids. The V gene's germline CDR1 is LGHNA and CDR2 YSLEER. The CDR3 is CASSQLAGSDTQYF. The CDR3 DNA is TGCGCCAGCAGCCAACTAGCAGGGTCAGATACGCAGTATTTT.

This rearrangement joins TRBV9 to TRBJ2-5; a weak D match, TRBD2 (5 bases). The germline gives CDR1 SGDLS, CDR2 YYNGEE. The CDR3 spans 15 residues. Trimming pared 0 bases from V and 11 bases from J, leaving 20 bases between. The CDR3 region has the DNA TGTGCCAGCAGCGTAGCTGACTGGGGAGCCTACGAACAGTACTTC. Protein sequence: CASSVADWGAYEQYF.